One sample yielded the 8 T cell receptor beta chains listed below, sequenced in a study of CD8 T cells in Susac syndrome (dated by TCRdb to between 2018 and 2020). The library was made by the immunoSEQ multiplex PCR assay. RNA was extracted using the RNeasy kit, and roughly 0.5 to 1 ug of the RNA was reverse transcribed with random hexamers. The public reads were reanalyzed by TCRdb: fastp trimming at Q25, MiXCR alignment, in-frame beta chains only. Each entry is one CDR3 protein sequence, shown with its most common DNA and genes. The sample table shows tens of thousands of distinct CDR3 sequences, and about 95% are seen once. The ten largest clones capture approximately 0.38% of the sample. The sequenced material came from CD8+ T cells from PBMCs. The receptors were sampled from a human donor with multiple sclerosis.

The CDR3 here is CATSSATRFQPQHF. Here the CDR3 DNA reads TGTGCCACCAGCAGTGCTACGAGATTTCAGCCCCAGCATTTT. The V gene is TRBV15, the J gene TRBJ1-5; no reliable D call. Looked up from germline, CDR1 is LNHNV and CDR2 is YYDKDF (reference sequence). CDR3 length: 14 residues. Trimming removed 3 bases at V and 6 bases at J, with 12 bases between.

V usage is TRBV29-1 and J usage is TRBJ1-2; 9 bases line up with TRBD1. Germline V gene lookup returns CDR1 SQVTM and CDR2 ANQGSEA. After removal of 6 bases from V and 5 bases from J, the junction contained 10 bases not matched to a gene. This CDR3 has 14 residues. The CDR3 region has the DNA TGCAGCGTCGCGGGACAGGGCATTCCTTATGGCTACACCTTC. Translation: CSVAGQGIPYGYTF.

This chain joins TRBV4-1 and TRBJ2-5, with D tentatively TRBD2 (6 bases). Germline V gives CDR1 MGHRA, CDR2 YSYEKL. This CDR3 spans 15 amino acids. V lost 1 base and J lost 5, with 14 bases in between. The CDR3: CASSQVAGTGETQYF. The CDR3, as DNA: TGCGCCAGCAGCCAAGTCGCGGGGACCGGGGAGACCCAGTACTTC.

The V call is TRBV30, the J call TRBJ1-4, with TRBD1 identical over 7 bases. From germline, CDR1 is GTSNPN and CDR2 SVGIG (reference sequence). The CDR3 has 14 residues. V lost 8 bases, J lost 3 bases, and 9 bases stayed unmatched. CDR3 DNA: TGTGCCCGAACCGAGGGGGCATCTAATGAAAAACTGTTTTTT. Residues: CARTEGASNEKLFF.

The rearrangement joins TRBV7-6 to TRBJ2-7; 7 bases match TRBD2. The germline V gene has CDR1 SGHVS and CDR2 FNYEAQ. The V and J ends lost 1 base and 3 bases, in that order; junction bases with no gene match: 6. The CDR3 is made up of 15 amino acids. The CDR3 loop reads CASSLGAGVNYEQYF. In nucleotides, the CDR3 is TGTGCCAGCAGCTTAGGGGCGGGAGTAAACTACGAGCAGTACTTC.

J is TRBJ1-1 and V is TRBV5-4, with unresolved D. The germline V gene has CDR1 SGHNT and CDR2 YYREEE (reference sequence). This CDR3 region has 11 residues. Trimming pared 10 bases from V and 0 bases from J, leaving 7 bases between. Here the CDR3 reads CAVIMNTEAFF. CDR3 nucleotide sequence: TGTGCCGTGATCATGAACACTGAAGCTTTCTTT.

The CDR3: CASTLQGLNEKLFF. For the CDR3, the DNA is TGTGCCAGCACCTTACAAGGCCTTAATGAAAAACTGTTTTTT. The chain employs TRBV27 and TRBJ1-4; D not resolved. With 7 bases removed from V and 4 bases from J, the gap between germline ends came to 13 bases. The CDR3 has 14 amino acids. Germline V lookup: CDR1 MNHEY, CDR2 SMNVEV (reference sequence).

In its sample, this clonotype was seen once. The chain uses TRBV29-1 and TRBJ2-1, with D possibly TRBD2 on 5 matching bases. Germline V gives CDR1 SQVTM, CDR2 ANQGSEA. Trimming pared 7 bases from V and 1 base from J, leaving 11 bases between. The CDR3 loop spans 13 amino acids. The CDR3 reads CSALGLSYNEQFF. As DNA, the CDR3 is TGCAGCGCCCTAGGACTGTCCTACAATGAGCAGTTCTTC.